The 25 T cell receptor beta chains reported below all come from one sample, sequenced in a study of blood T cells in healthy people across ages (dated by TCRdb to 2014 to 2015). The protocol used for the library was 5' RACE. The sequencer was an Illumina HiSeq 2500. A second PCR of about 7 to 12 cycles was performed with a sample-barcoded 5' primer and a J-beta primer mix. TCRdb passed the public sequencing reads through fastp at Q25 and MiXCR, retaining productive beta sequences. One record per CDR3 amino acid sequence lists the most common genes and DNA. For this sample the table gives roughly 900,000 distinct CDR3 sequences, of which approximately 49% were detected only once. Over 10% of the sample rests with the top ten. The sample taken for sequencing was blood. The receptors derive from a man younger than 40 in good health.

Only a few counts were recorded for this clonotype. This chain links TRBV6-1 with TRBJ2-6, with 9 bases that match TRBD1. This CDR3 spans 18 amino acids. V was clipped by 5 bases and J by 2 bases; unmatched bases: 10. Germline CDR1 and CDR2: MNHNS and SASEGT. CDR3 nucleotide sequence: TGTGCCAGCAGTAGTTCGACAGGGGGTATGCCTGGGGCCAACGTCCTGACTTTC. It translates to CASSSSTGGMPGANVLTF.

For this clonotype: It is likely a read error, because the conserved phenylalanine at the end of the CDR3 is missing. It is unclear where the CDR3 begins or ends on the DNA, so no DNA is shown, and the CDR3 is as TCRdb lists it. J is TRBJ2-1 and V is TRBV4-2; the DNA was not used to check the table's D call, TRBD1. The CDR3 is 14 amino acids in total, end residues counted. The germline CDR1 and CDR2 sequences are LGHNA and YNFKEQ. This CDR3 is CASSQDRRVMSSSS.

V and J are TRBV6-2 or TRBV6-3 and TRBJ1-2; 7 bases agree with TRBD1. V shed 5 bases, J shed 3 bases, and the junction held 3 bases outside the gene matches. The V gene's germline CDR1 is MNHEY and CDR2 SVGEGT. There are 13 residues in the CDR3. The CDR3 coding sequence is TGTGCCAGCAGTGACCAGGGGGACTATGGCTACACCTTC. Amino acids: CASSDQGDYGYTF.

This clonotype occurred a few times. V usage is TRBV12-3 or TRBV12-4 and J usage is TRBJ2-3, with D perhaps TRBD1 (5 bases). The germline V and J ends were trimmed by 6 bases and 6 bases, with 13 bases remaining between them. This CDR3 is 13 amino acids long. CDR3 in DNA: TGTGCCAGCAGGGGGCTCCTAGGGGATACGCAGTATTTT. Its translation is CASRGLLGDTQYF.

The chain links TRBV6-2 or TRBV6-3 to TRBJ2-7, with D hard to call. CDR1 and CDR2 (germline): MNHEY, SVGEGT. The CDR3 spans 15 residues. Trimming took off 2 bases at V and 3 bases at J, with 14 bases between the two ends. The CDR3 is CASSYPPKAVYEQYF. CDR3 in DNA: TGTGCCAGCAGTTACCCACCCAAGGCAGTCTACGAGCAGTACTTC.

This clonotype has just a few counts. DNA of the CDR3: TGTGCCAGCAGCTTAACCGGGGGGGCATGGAATGAGCAGTTCTTC. Translated: CASSLTGGAWNEQFF. The chain carries TRBV7-2 and TRBJ2-1, with 8 bases matching TRBD2. V dropped 2 bases and J dropped 7; count of bases not matched to a gene: 7. This CDR3 has 15 amino acids. Germline CDR1 reads SGHTA; CDR2 reads FQGNSA.

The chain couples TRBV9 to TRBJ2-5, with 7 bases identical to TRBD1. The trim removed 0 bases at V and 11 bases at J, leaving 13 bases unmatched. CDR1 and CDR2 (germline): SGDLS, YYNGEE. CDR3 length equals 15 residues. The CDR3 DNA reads TGTGCCAGCAGCGTAGCTGGGACAGTGGGGCTACCGCAGTACTTC. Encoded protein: CASSVAGTVGLPQYF.

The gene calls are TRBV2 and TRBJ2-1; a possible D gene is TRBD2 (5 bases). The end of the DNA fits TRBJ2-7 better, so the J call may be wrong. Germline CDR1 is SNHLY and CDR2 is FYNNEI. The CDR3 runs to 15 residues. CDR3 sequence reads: CASSTSGSSYNEQYF. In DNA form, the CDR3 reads TGTGCCAGCAGCACCAGCGGTAGCTCCTACAATGAGCAGTACTTC.

CDR3 region: CASRGQGYVYEQYF. CDR3 DNA: TGTGCCAGCAGGGGACAGGGTTATGTCTACGAGCAGTACTTC. The rearrangement joins TRBV6-1 to TRBJ2-7, with 9 bases aligning to TRBD1. J was trimmed by 3 bases and V by 6 bases; bases with no gene match: 6. The CDR3 sequence is 14 residues long. The germline V gene has CDR1 MNHNS and CDR2 SASEGT.

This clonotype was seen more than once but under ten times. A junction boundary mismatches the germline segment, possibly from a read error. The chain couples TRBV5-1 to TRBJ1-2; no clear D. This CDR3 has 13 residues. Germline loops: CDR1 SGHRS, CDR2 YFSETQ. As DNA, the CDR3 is TGCGCCAGCAACTTGGGGTCCAACAGTGGCTACACCTTC. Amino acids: CASNLGSNSGYTF.

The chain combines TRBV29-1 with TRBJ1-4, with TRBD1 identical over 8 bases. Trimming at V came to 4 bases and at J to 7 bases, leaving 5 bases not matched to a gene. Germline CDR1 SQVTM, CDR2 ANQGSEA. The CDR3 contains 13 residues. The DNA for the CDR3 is TGCAGCGTTGCCGTAGGGACAGGTGAAAAACTGTTTTTT. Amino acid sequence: CSVAVGTGEKLFF.

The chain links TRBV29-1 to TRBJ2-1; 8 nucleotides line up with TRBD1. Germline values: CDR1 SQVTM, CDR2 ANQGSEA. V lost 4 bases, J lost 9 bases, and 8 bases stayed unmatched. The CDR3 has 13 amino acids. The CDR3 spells CSVALPDRVEQFF. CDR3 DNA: TGCAGCGTTGCCCTCCCGGACAGGGTTGAGCAGTTCTTC.

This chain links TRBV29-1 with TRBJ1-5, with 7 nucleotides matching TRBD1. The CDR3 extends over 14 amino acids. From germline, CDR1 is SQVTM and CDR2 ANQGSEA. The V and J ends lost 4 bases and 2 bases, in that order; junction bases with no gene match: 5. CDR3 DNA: TGCAGCGTTGCGCAGGGGGGGGGCAATCAGCCCCAGCATTTT. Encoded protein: CSVAQGGGNQPQHF. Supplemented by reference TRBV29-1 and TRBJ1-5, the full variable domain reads SAVISQKPSRDICQRGTSLTIQCQVDSQVTMMFWYRQQPGQSLTLIATANQGSEATYESGFVIDKFPISRPNLTFSTLTVSNMSPEDSSIYLCSVAQGGGNQPQHFGDGTRLSIL.

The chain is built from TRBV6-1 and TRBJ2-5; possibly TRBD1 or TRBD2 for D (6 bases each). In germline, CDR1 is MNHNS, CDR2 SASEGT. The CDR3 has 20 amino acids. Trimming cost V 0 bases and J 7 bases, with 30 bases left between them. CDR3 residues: CASSEARTPLVGVEGGTQYF. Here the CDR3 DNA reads TGTGCCAGCAGTGAAGCGCGTACGCCACTTGTGGGAGTCGAGGGGGGGACCCAGTACTTC.

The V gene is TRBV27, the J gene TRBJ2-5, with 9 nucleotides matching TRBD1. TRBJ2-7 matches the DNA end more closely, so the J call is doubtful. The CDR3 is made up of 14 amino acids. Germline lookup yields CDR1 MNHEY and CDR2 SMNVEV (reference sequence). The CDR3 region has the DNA TGTGCCAGCACCTATGAACAGGGGGCGAACGAGCAGTACTTC. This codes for CASTYEQGANEQYF.

CDR3 in DNA: TGCAGTGCTCACGGGGGACAGGGGGTTAGCTATGGCTACACCTTC. It translates to CSAHGGQGVSYGYTF. The chain uses TRBV20-1 and TRBJ1-2; 11 bases match TRBD1. V lost 5 bases to trimming and J lost 4 bases; unmatched junction nucleotides: 9. This CDR3 region has 15 residues. The germline CDR1 and CDR2 sequences are DFQATT and SNEGSKA (reference sequence).

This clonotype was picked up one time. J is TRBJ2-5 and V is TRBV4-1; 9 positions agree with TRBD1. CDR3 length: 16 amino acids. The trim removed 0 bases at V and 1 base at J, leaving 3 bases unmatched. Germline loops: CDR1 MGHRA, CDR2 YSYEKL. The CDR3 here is CASSQETGGGQETQYF. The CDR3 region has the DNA TGCGCCAGCAGCCAAGAGACAGGGGGTGGCCAAGAGACCCAGTACTTC.

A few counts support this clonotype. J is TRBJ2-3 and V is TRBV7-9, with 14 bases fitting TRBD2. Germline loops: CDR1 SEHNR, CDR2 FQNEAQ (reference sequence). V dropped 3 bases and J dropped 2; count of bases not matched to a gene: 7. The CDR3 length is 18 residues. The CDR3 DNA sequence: TGTGCCAGCAGCTTGGGACTAGCGGGGGTCTTCTTCACAGATACGCAGTATTTT. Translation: CASSLGLAGVFFTDTQYF.

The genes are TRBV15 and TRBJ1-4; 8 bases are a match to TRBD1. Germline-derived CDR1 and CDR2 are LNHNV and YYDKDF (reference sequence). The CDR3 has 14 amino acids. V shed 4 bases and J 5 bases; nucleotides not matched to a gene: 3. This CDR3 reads CATSKGQENEKLFF. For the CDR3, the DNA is TGTGCCACCAGCAAGGGACAGGAGAATGAAAAACTGTTTTTT.

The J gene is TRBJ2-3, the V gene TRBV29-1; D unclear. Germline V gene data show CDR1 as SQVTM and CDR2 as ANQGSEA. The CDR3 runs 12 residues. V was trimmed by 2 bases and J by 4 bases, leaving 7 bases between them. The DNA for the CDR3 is TGCAGCGTTGAAAAGGCAGCAGATACGCAGTATTTT. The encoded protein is CSVEKAADTQYF.

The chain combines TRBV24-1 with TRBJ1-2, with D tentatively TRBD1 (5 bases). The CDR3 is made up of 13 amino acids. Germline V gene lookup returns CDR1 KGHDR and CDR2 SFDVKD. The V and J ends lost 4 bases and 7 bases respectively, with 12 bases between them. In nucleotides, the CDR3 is TGTGCCACCAGTGAGGGGCGGGAGTGTGGCTACACCTTC. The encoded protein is CATSEGRECGYTF.

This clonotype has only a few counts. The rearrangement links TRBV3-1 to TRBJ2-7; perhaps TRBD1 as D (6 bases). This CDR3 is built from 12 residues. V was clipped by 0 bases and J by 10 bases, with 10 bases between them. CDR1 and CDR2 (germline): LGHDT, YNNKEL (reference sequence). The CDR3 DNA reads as TGTGCCAGCAGCCAAGACAGGGGACCCCAGTACTTC. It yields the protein CASSQDRGPQYF.

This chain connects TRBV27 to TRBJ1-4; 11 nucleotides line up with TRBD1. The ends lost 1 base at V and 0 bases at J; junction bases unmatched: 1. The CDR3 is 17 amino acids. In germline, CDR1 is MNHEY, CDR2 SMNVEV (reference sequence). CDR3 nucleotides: TGTGCCAGCAGTTTATGGGGACAGGGGGCAACTAATGAAAAACTGTTTTTT. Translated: CASSLWGQGATNEKLFF.

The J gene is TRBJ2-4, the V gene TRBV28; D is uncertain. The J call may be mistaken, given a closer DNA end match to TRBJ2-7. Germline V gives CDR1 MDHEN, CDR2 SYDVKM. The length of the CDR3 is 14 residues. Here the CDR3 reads CASSSAVPTFEQYF. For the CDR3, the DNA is TGTGCCAGCAGTTCGGCCGTTCCTACTTTCGAGCAGTACTTC.

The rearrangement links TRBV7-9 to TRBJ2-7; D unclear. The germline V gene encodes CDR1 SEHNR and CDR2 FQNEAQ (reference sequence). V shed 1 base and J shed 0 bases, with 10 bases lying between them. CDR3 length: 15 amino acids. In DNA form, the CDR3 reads TGTGCCAGCAGCTTAGAGTACTCCTACTCCTACGAGCAGTACTTC. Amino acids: CASSLEYSYSYEQYF.